One sample yielded the 2 T cell receptor beta chains listed below, sequenced in a study of OX40 agonist ivuxolimab in advanced cancers. Libraries were built with the immunoSEQ multiplex PCR assay. The immuneACCESS repertoire file appears here via TCRdb, limited to in-frame rearrangements. These files lack a portion of the clones; in checked studies, under half of the deficit traces to unresolved V genes, and the cause of the others is not known. Counted in this sample were approximately 92,000 clones; less than 95% of them appeared once. The ten largest clones take up approximately 0.18% of the sample. The starting material was CD4+ or CD8+ T cells sorted from blood, obtained in a trial of the OX40 agonist ivuxolimab. The receptors come from an adult with an advanced solid tumor such as melanoma, head and neck, liver or kidney cancer.

The chain combines TRBV19 with TRBJ2-2, with 10 bases identical to TRBD1. Germline V gene sequence: CDR1 LNHDA, CDR2 SQIVND (reference sequence). The CDR3 contains 16 residues. Trimming at V came to 4 bases and at J to 3 bases, leaving 5 bases not matched to a gene. The CDR3 DNA reads TGTGCCAGTAGTAGAGGACAGGGGGAACACACCGGGGAGCTGTTTTTT. Translated: CASSRGQGEHTGELFF.

V and J are TRBV27 and TRBJ2-6; D assignment may be TRBD1 or TRBD2 (5 bases each). Trimming shortened V by 8 bases and J by 0 bases, and 23 bases separated the two germline ends. Germline assignment: CDR1 MNHEY and CDR2 SMNVEV (reference sequence). The CDR3 runs 19 residues. CDR3 in DNA: TGTGCCAGCTCTCCTCAGAGGGACGGGTGGGTCTCTGGGGCCAACGTCCTGACTTTC. This codes for CASSPQRDGWVSGANVLTF.